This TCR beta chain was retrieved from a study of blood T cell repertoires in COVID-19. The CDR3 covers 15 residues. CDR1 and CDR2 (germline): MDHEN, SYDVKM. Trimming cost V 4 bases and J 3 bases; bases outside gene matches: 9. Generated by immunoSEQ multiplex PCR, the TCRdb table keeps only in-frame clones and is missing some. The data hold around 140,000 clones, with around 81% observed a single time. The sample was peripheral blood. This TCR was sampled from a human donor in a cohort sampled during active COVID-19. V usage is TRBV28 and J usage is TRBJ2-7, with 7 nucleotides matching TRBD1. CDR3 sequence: CASSSPTGLFYEQYF. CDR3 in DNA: TGTGCCAGCAGTTCCCCGACAGGGCTCTTCTACGAGCAGTACTTC.